The 9 T cell receptor beta chains in this list originate from one sample, sequenced in a study of T cell responses to AZD1222 COVID-19 vaccine. Here immunoSEQ multiplex PCR was the method, and the copy in TCRdb shows in-frame clones only, minus some. The repertoire includes about 130,000 clones, roughly 85% of them detected once, and roughly 4.4% sits in the top ten. The starting material was peripheral blood, obtained 28 days after the second AZD1222 dose. All receptors derive from an adult who received the AZD1222 COVID-19 vaccine.

The rearrangement uses TRBV30 and TRBJ1-1; the D gene is possibly TRBD1 (5 bases). The CDR3 runs to 13 residues. Deletions cut 4 bases from V and 6 bases from J, with 15 bases between. Germline lookup yields CDR1 GTSNPN and CDR2 SVGIG (reference sequence). CDR3 sequence reads: CAWKRDRRAEAFF. The CDR3 DNA reads as TGTGCCTGGAAAAGGGACCGGCGGGCTGAAGCTTTCTTT.

There are a few counts of this clone. This chain uses TRBV6-5 with TRBJ1-5; D gene ambiguous. V shed 6 bases and J shed 7 bases, with 13 bases lying between them. Per the germline V gene, CDR1 is MNHEY and CDR2 is SVGAGI. This CDR3 comprises 13 residues. CDR3 nucleotide sequence: TGTGCCAGCAGGTTGCCTGGGAGCCAGCCCCAGCATTTT. Amino acid sequence: CASRLPGSQPQHF.

J is TRBJ1-4 and V is TRBV5-1; 10 bases line up with TRBD1. The junction had 8 bases not matched to a gene; V was cut back by 4 bases and J by 8 bases. CDR3 length: 15 amino acids. The V gene's germline CDR1 is SGHRS and CDR2 YFSETQ. In DNA form, the CDR3 reads TGCGCCAGCAGCATGGGGACAGGGGCTGGGGAAAAACTGTTTTTT. Residues: CASSMGTGAGEKLFF.

The chain is built from TRBV5-1 and TRBJ1-3; D is uncertain. The germline V gene encodes CDR1 SGHRS and CDR2 YFSETQ. V lost 0 bases and J 0 bases, leaving 10 bases between the germline ends. This CDR3 comprises 16 residues. The CDR3 bases are TGCGCCAGCAGCTTGGAGGTTGGCTTCTCTGGAAACACCATATATTTT. This translates into CASSLEVGFSGNTIYF.

J is TRBJ1-5 and V is TRBV9; 7 bases map to TRBD1. CDR3 length equals 15 residues. V lost 4 bases, J lost 5 bases, and 9 bases stayed unmatched. The germline V gene encodes CDR1 SGDLS and CDR2 YYNGEE. CDR3 sequence: CASSPRDSIYQPQHF. For the CDR3, the DNA is TGTGCCAGCAGCCCCCGGGACAGCATATATCAGCCCCAGCATTTT.

This chain uses TRBV28 with TRBJ2-2, with 9 positions matching TRBD1. V lost 1 base, J lost 1 base, and 1 base stayed unmatched. CDR1 is MDHEN and CDR2 is SYDVKM in the germline V gene. The CDR3 extends over 16 amino acids. The CDR3 DNA follows: TGTGCCAGCAGTTTATCGGACAGGGGGAACACCGGGGAGCTGTTTTTT. Protein: CASSLSDRGNTGELFF.

The genes are TRBV7-2 and TRBJ1-6; D is perhaps TRBD1 (6 bases). Germline values: CDR1 SGHTA, CDR2 FQGNSA. This CDR3 comprises 15 residues. V was shortened by 5 bases and J by 6 bases, with 14 bases between the two germline ends. The CDR3: CASSKTGGGNSPLHF. CDR3 nucleotides: TGTGCCAGCAGCAAGACGGGGGGCGGTAATTCACCCCTCCACTTT.

The V and J genes are TRBV7-9 and TRBJ2-3, with 16 bases aligning to TRBD2. V lost 5 bases, J lost 4 bases, and 12 bases stayed unmatched. The CDR3 sequence is 19 residues long. Per the germline V gene, CDR1 is SEHNR and CDR2 is FQNEAQ (reference sequence). This CDR3 is CASSPRTGLAGGPADTQYF. In DNA, the CDR3 is TGTGCCAGCAGCCCCCGGACGGGACTAGCGGGGGGGCCTGCAGATACGCAGTATTTT.

The chain is built from TRBV5-1 and TRBJ2-2; D remains ambiguous. This CDR3 has 16 residues. The V and J ends lost 3 bases and 0 bases respectively, with 12 bases between them. From germline, CDR1 is SGHRS and CDR2 YFSETQ. This CDR3 is CASSSDTGSNTGELFF. As DNA, the CDR3 is TGCGCCAGCAGCTCAGATACCGGGTCGAACACCGGGGAGCTGTTTTTT.